The rows below give T cell receptor beta chains drawn from one sample of a study of T cells in Graves' hyperthyroidism and ophthalmopathy. A single record per CDR3 protein comes from TCRdb applying MiXCR to the multiplex PCR reads. Of approximately 410,000 distinct CDR3 sequences listed, about 14% are singletons. Sequencing was done on a sample of blood. The receptors here all came from a young man with Graves' ophthalmopathy. Both conserved end residues are part of each CDR3. The order of the fields is CDR3 length, V gene, J gene, D gene, clone size, CDR3 protein, CDR3 DNA. A D gene is named only where the DNA matches it firmly. The listing skips clone size in some rows; elsewhere it reads once, few, many or a size class.

length: 10; V: TRBV12-3/TRBV12-4; J: TRBJ1-1; D: .; size: .; CDR3: CASSPGWAFF; DNA: TGTGCCAGCAGCCCCGGTTGGGCTTTCTTT
length: 14; V: TRBV9; J: TRBJ1-6; D: TRBD1; size: .; CDR3: CASSARDRRSPLHF; DNA: TGTGCCAGCAGCGCGCGGGACAGGAGGTCACCCCTCCACTTT
length: 14; V: TRBV12-3/TRBV12-4; J: TRBJ1-5; D: .; size: many; CDR3: CASSRLGSNQPQHF; DNA: TGTGCCAGCAGTCGCCTAGGAAGCAATCAGCCCCAGCATTTT
length: 13; V: TRBV25-1; J: TRBJ1-2; D: .; size: .; CDR3: CASRTGSNYGYTF; DNA: TGTGCCAGCAGAACAGGATCAAACTATGGCTACACCTTC
length: 12; V: TRBV20-1; J: TRBJ1-5; D: .; size: many; CDR3: CSARDSNQPQHF; DNA: TGCAGTGCTAGAGATAGCAATCAGCCCCAGCATTTT
length: 18; V: TRBV11-2; J: TRBJ1-2; D: .; size: many; CDR3: CASSLGANRGIGMNGYTF; DNA: TGTGCCAGCAGCTTAGGAGCGAACCGGGGTATCGGAATGAATGGCTACACCTTC
length: 13; V: TRBV19; J: TRBJ1-2; D: TRBD1; size: .; CDR3: CASSTGTGYGYTF; DNA: TGTGCCAGTAGTACCGGGACAGGGTATGGCTACACCTTC
length: 15; V: TRBV5-1; J: TRBJ2-3; D: .; size: .; CDR3: CASSLEDYSTDTQYF; DNA: TGCGCCAGCAGCTTGGAGGACTATAGCACAGATACGCAGTATTTT
length: 15; V: TRBV3-1; J: TRBJ1-2; D: TRBD1; size: many; CDR3: CASSRGQVLSYGYTF; DNA: TGTGCCAGCAGCCGAGGACAGGTCTTATCTTATGGCTACACCTTC
length: 16; V: TRBV3-1; J: TRBJ1-1; D: .; size: many; CDR3: CASSQAPGIGGTEAFF; DNA: TGTGCCAGCAGCCAAGCCCCGGGGATCGGGGGCACTGAAGCTTTCTTT
length: 14; V: TRBV30; J: TRBJ2-7; D: .; size: few; CDR3: CAWSWGQATYEQYF; DNA: TGTGCCTGGAGTTGGGGCCAGGCTACCTACGAGCAGTACTTC
length: 16; V: TRBV12-3/TRBV12-4; J: TRBJ2-7; D: TRBD2; size: many; CDR3: CASSLPGGWATYEQYF; DNA: TGTGCCAGCAGTTTGCCCGGGGGGTGGGCAACCTACGAGCAGTACTTC
length: 15; V: TRBV27; J: TRBJ1-2; D: .; size: many; CDR3: CASSSAGASNYGYTF; DNA: TGTGCCAGCAGTTCCGCAGGTGCTTCTAACTATGGCTACACCTTC
length: 15; V: TRBV11-2; J: TRBJ2-2; D: TRBD2; size: many; CDR3: CASGLAGLNTGELFF; DNA: TGTGCCAGCGGACTAGCGGGACTGAACACCGGGGAGCTGTTTTTT
length: 16; V: TRBV6-1; J: TRBJ2-7; D: TRBD2; size: many; CDR3: CASSPGLAGGPYEQYF; DNA: TGTGCCAGCAGTCCCGGACTAGCGGGAGGCCCCTACGAGCAGTACTTC
length: 17; V: TRBV5-8; J: TRBJ1-2; D: TRBD1; size: .; CDR3: CASSPRDSYYHEGGYTF; DNA: TGTGCCAGCAGCCCCCGGGACAGCTACTACCATGAAGGGGGCTACACCTTC
length: 13; V: TRBV18; J: TRBJ1-5; D: TRBD1; size: many; CDR3: CASSPQGAQPQHF; DNA: TGTGCCAGCTCACCACAGGGGGCACAGCCCCAGCATTTT
length: 15; V: TRBV29-1; J: TRBJ1-2; D: .; size: few; CDR3: CSVEEPQTFNYGYTF; DNA: TGCAGCGTTGAGGAGCCACAAACCTTTAACTATGGCTACACCTTC
length: 16; V: TRBV6-1; J: TRBJ2-3; D: .; size: .; CDR3: CASSWSPSEGTDTQYF; DNA: TGTGCCAGCAGTTGGTCGCCTAGCGAGGGAACAGATACGCAGTATTTT
length: 11; V: TRBV2; J: TRBJ2-3; D: .; size: many; CDR3: CATFGGDTQYF; DNA: TGTGCCACCTTCGGCGGAGATACGCAGTATTTT
length: 16; V: TRBV7-9; J: TRBJ2-1; D: TRBD2; size: many; CDR3: CASSRVRTSVLNEQFF; DNA: TGTGCCAGCAGCAGAGTTCGGACTAGCGTTTTGAATGAGCAGTTCTTC
length: 12; V: TRBV30; J: TRBJ2-4; D: .; size: many; CDR3: CAWGRAKNIQYF; DNA: TGTGCCTGGGGACGGGCCAAAAACATTCAGTACTTC
length: 14; V: TRBV30; J: TRBJ2-7; D: .; size: many; CDR3: CAWSVRVPEDEQYF; DNA: TGTGCCTGGAGTGTGCGGGTACCAGAAGACGAGCAGTACTTC
length: 17; V: TRBV4-1; J: TRBJ2-3; D: TRBD1; size: many; CDR3: CASSQDRAGGRTDTQYF; DNA: TGCGCCAGCAGCCAAGATCGGGCAGGGGGTCGCACAGATACGCAGTATTTT
length: 11; V: TRBV30; J: TRBJ2-7; D: .; size: many; CDR3: CAWSVAREQYF; DNA: TGTGCCTGGAGTGTAGCGAGAGAGCAGTACTTC
length: 14; V: TRBV11-2; J: TRBJ2-5; D: TRBD1; size: many; CDR3: CASSLGTGVETQYF; DNA: TGTGCCAGCAGCTTAGGAACAGGGGTAGAGACCCAGTACTTC
length: 15; V: TRBV5-1; J: TRBJ1-3; D: .; size: many; CDR3: CASRTGSGSGNTIYF; DNA: TGCGCCAGCAGGACAGGTTCGGGGTCTGGAAACACCATATATTTT
length: 16; V: TRBV4-1; J: TRBJ2-6; D: .; size: .; CDR3: CASSQEALPGANVLTF; DNA: TGCGCCAGCAGCCAAGAGGCCCTTCCAGGGGCCAACGTCCTGACTTTC